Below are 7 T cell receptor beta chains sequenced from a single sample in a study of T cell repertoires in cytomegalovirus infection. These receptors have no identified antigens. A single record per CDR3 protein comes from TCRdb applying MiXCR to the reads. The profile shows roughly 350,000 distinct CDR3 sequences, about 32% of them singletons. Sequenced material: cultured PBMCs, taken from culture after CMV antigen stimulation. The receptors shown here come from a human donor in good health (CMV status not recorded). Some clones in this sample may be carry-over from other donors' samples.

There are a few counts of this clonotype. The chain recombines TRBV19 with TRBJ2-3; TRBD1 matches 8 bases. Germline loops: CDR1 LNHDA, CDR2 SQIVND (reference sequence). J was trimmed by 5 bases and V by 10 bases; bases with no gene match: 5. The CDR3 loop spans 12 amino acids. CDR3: CATRTGGDTQYF. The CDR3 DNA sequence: TGTGCCACTCGAACAGGGGGAGATACGCAGTATTTT.

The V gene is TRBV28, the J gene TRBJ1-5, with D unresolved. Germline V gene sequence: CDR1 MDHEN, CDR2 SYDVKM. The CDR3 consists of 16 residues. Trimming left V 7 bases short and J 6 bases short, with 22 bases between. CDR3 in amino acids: CASTSHRVPRGQPQHF. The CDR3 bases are TGTGCCAGCACCTCACACCGGGTCCCCCGGGGTCAGCCCCAGCATTTT. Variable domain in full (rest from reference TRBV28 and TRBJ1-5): DVKVTQSSRYLVKRTGEKVFLECVQDMDHENMFWYRQDPGLGLRLIYFSYDVKMKEKGDIPEGYSVSREKKERFSLILESASTNQTSMYLCASTSHRVPRGQPQHFGDGTRLSIL.

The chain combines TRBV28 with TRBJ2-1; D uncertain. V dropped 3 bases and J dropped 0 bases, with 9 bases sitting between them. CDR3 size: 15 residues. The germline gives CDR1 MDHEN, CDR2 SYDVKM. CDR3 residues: CASSFSPSSYNEQFF. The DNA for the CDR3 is TGTGCCAGCAGTTTTAGCCCGAGCTCCTACAATGAGCAGTTCTTC.

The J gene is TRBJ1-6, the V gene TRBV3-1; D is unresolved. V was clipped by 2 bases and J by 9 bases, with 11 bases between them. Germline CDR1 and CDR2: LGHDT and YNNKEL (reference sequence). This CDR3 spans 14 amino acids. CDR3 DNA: TGTGCCAGCAGCCAATTACAGATTTTTTCACCCCTCCACTTT. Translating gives CASSQLQIFSPLHF.

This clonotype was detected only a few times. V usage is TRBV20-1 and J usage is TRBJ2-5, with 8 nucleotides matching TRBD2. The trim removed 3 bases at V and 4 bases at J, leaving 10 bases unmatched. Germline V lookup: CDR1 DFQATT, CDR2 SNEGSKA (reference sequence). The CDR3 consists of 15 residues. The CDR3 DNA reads TGCAGTGCTAGGAACCCAGCGGGAGTAGGAGAGACCCAGTACTTC. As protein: CSARNPAGVGETQYF.

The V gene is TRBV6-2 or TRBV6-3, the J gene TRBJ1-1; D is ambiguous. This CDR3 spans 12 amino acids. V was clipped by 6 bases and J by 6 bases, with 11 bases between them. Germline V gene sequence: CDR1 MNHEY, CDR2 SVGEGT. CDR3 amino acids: CASRTMGSEAFF. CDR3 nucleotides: TGTGCCAGCAGGACGATGGGTTCTGAAGCTTTCTTT.

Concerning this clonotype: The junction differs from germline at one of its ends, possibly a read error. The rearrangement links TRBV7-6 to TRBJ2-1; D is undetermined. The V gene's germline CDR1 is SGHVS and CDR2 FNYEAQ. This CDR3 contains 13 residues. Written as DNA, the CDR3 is TGTGCTAGCAGCTTAAATTTCGGTGGCGAGCAGTTCTTC. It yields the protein CASSLNFGGEQFF.